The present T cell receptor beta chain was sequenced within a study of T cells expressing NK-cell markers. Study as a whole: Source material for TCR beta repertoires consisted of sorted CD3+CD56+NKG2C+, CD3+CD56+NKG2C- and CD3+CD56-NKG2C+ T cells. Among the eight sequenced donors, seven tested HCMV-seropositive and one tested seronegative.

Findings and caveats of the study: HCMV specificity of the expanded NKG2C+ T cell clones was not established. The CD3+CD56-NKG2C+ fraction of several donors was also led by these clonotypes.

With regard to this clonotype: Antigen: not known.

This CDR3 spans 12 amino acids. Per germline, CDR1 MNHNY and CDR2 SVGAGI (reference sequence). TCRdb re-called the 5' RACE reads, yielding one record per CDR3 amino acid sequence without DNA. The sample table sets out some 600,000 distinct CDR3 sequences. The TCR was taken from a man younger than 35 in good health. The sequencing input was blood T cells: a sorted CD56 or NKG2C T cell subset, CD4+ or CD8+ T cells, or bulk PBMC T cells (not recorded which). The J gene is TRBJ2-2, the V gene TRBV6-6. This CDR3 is CASRLGTGELFF.